This T cell receptor (beta chain) comes out of a study of T cells after yellow fever vaccination. The study's findings and limits: Reappearing after the booster were most of the clones from primary vaccination (about 95% CD4, 88% CD8). A minor fraction of clonotypes spanned both CD4 and CD8 compartments. Researchers cautioned that FACS-sorted repertoires could harbor abundant clonotypes contaminating from the bulk population. Though it reached lower strength, the secondary response hit its peak faster, day 5 versus 15.

Trimming shortened V by 2 bases and J by 6 bases, and 18 bases separated the two germline ends. The CDR3 contains 16 residues. Germline lookup yields CDR1 SGHVS and CDR2 FNYEAQ. A remark on this clonotype: Its antigen is still unknown.

TCRdb called the 5' RACE reads again in MiXCR, with one record for every CDR3 protein. The table lists some 500,000 distinct CDR3 sequences, approximately 13% of them singletons. This clonotype was sampled from a man younger than 40 who received the YFV17D yellow fever vaccine. The rearrangement joins TRBV7-6 to TRBJ2-3; D is uncertain. The sample was PBMCs, taken on the day of the yellow fever booster vaccination. The CDR3 protein is CASSLNGGLQRDTQYF. The DNA for the CDR3 is TGTGCCAGCAGCTTAAACGGCGGCCTCCAGAGGGATACGCAGTATTTT.